The 32 T cell receptor beta chains below all came from one sample that was sequenced in a study of T cell clonotyping in hematopoietic cell transplantation. Only in-frame clones appear in the TCRdb table, and some are missing; sequencing was by immunoSEQ multiplex PCR. The sample has 30,000 or so clones, about 80% seen once. Stated time point: recipient sample about 28 days before transplant, after cytoreduction. The material was peripheral blood mononuclear cells, obtained before stem cell transplant. The source is a woman in her twenties or thirties with chronic myeloid leukemia. Some clones in this sample may be carry-over from other donors' samples.

This chain connects TRBV27 to TRBJ1-2, with D tentatively TRBD1 (6 bases). Trimming cost V 2 bases and J 4 bases, with 17 bases left between them. CDR1 is MNHEY and CDR2 is SMNVEV in the germline V gene (reference sequence). The CDR3 is 16 residues long. The CDR3 region is CASSLSTGFFPYGYTF. CDR3 in DNA: TGTGCCAGCAGTTTAAGTACAGGGTTTTTTCCCTATGGCTACACCTTC.

This chain joins TRBV19 and TRBJ1-1; the match to TRBD1 covers 9 bases. CDR1 LNHDA and CDR2 SQIVND come from the germline V gene (reference sequence). This CDR3 contains 18 residues. After removal of 0 bases from V and 1 base from J, the junction contained 9 bases not matched to a gene. DNA of the CDR3: TGTGCCAGTAGTATAGAGTCCCGGGACAGGGTTCAGAACACTGAAGCTTTCTTT. It yields the protein CASSIESRDRVQNTEAFF. The entire variable domain, with the rest obtained from reference TRBV19 and TRBJ1-1, is as follows: DGGITQSPKYLFRKEGQNVTLSCEQNLNHDAMYWYRQDPGQGLRLIYYSQIVNDFQKGDIAEGYSVSREKKESFPLTVTSAQKNPTAFYLCASSIESRDRVQNTEAFFGQGTRLTVV.

The chain carries TRBV29-1 and TRBJ1-1; D may be TRBD1 (6 bases). The CDR3 sequence is 17 residues long. Germline lookup yields CDR1 SQVTM and CDR2 ANQGSEA. Trimming pared 6 bases from V and 0 bases from J, leaving 23 bases between. The CDR3 reads CSVRVDRRLGLNTEAFF. The CDR3 DNA is TGCAGCGTCAGAGTTGACAGGCGGTTAGGATTGAACACTGAAGCTTTCTTT.

The chain has TRBV9 and TRBJ2-3; the D is unclear. Trimming cost V 0 bases and J 2 bases, with 7 bases left between them. Germline V CDR1 and CDR2: SGDLS, YYNGEE. The CDR3 has 14 residues. The CDR3: CASSVVALTDTQYF. CDR3 coding DNA: TGTGCCAGCAGCGTAGTCGCCCTCACAGATACGCAGTATTTT.

The rearrangement uses TRBV20-1 and TRBJ2-3, with D perhaps matching TRBD2 (5 bases). V lost 7 bases and J 6 bases, leaving 11 bases between the germline ends. Germline-derived CDR1 and CDR2 are DFQATT and SNEGSKA (reference sequence). The CDR3 has 11 amino acids. This CDR3 reads CSVRVQDTQYF. The CDR3 DNA sequence: TGCAGTGTGAGGGTGCAGGATACGCAGTATTTT.

V usage is TRBV7-2 and J usage is TRBJ1-1; TRBD1 matches 8 bases. This CDR3 spans 14 amino acids. V gave up 4 bases and J gave up 3 bases; unmatched junction bases: 4. The germline V gene has CDR1 SGHTA and CDR2 FQGNSA. CDR3 sequence reads: CASSSDRGYTEAFF. DNA for the CDR3: TGTGCCAGCAGCTCAGACAGGGGATACACTGAAGCTTTCTTT.

The CDR3 reads CASSEYPRQGYTF. The CDR3 DNA reads as TGTGCCAGCAGTGAATATCCGCGACAGGGGTACACCTTC. The chain joins TRBV25-1 to TRBJ1-2; 8 positions match TRBD1. The CDR3 extends over 13 amino acids. The germline CDR1 and CDR2 sequences are MGHDK and SYGVNS. V shed 0 bases, J shed 11 bases, and the junction held 5 bases outside the gene matches.

V usage is TRBV4-1 and J usage is TRBJ2-2; 11 nucleotides line up with TRBD2. Looked up from germline, CDR1 is MGHRA and CDR2 is YSYEKL. The CDR3 spans 15 residues. Losses at the gene ends were 2 bases for V and 7 bases for J; bases not matched to a gene: 3. CDR3 bases: TGCGCCAGCAGCCAAAAACTAGCGGGGGACGGGGAGCTGTTTTTT. It yields the protein CASSQKLAGDGELFF.

The genes are TRBV19 and TRBJ2-6, with D perhaps TRBD2 (6 bases). CDR1 LNHDA and CDR2 SQIVND come from the germline V gene (reference sequence). CDR3 length: 19 amino acids. V shed 3 bases and J shed 0 bases, with 18 bases lying between them. In DNA form, the CDR3 reads TGTGCCAGTAGTATTTTATCGATTGGGGGAGGCTCTGGGGCCAACGTCCTGACTTTC. It specifies CASSILSIGGGSGANVLTF.

V and J are TRBV6-6 and TRBJ1-2; D may be TRBD1 (6 bases). This CDR3 is 13 amino acids long. The germline V gene encodes CDR1 MNHNY and CDR2 SVGAGI (reference sequence). V was pared by 2 bases and J by 6 bases, with 10 bases between. The DNA for the CDR3 is TGTGCCAGCAGTTACACAGGGAGGGATGGCTACACCTTC. Encoded protein: CASSYTGRDGYTF.

The V gene is TRBV7-6, the J gene TRBJ2-1; 7 nucleotides agree with TRBD1. This CDR3 region has 15 residues. Germline CDR1 SGHVS, CDR2 FNYEAQ. Trimming at V came to 5 bases and at J to 5 bases, leaving 9 bases not matched to a gene. The CDR3 protein is CASSKTGQPDNEQFF. Written as DNA, the CDR3 is TGTGCCAGCAGCAAAACGGGACAGCCCGACAATGAGCAGTTCTTC.

This clone has a single count. This chain joins TRBV7-9 and TRBJ2-3; 11 bases align to TRBD2. CDR3 size: 16 residues. J gave up 4 bases and V 3 bases, and 6 bases lay outside the gene matches. Germline V gives CDR1 SEHNR, CDR2 FQNEAQ (reference sequence). CDR3 coding DNA: TGTGCCAGCAGCTTCCCCCTAGCGGGGGGCGCAGATACGCAGTATTTT. It is translated as CASSFPLAGGADTQYF.

This clone has more than one count but fewer than ten. The V and J genes are TRBV11-2 and TRBJ1-2, with D perhaps TRBD1 (5 bases). Germline V gene sequence: CDR1 SGHAT, CDR2 FQNNGV. This CDR3 spans 13 amino acids. Trimming shortened V by 1 base and J by 5 bases, and 8 bases separated the two germline ends. In DNA form, the CDR3 reads TGTGCCAGCAGCTTAGGGGACCGGTATGGCTACACCTTC. Its protein product is CASSLGDRYGYTF.

This rearrangement joins TRBV10-3 to TRBJ1-1, with D hard to call. CDR1 and CDR2 (germline): ENHRY, SYGVKD. This CDR3 is 13 amino acids long. V gave up 7 bases and J gave up 2 bases, with 11 bases separating them. The CDR3 sequence: CAINPDQNTEAFF. CDR3 in DNA: TGTGCCATCAATCCAGATCAAAACACTGAAGCTTTCTTT.

The chain couples TRBV9 to TRBJ1-1; perhaps TRBD1 as D (6 bases). CDR3 size: 13 residues. Germline assignment: CDR1 SGDLS and CDR2 YYNGEE. V dropped 7 bases and J dropped 0 bases, with 10 bases sitting between them. For the CDR3, the DNA is TGTGCCAGCGCAACAGGGATGAACACTGAAGCTTTCTTT. Translation: CASATGMNTEAFF.

DNA for the CDR3: TGTGCCAGCAGTTTATCAGACCTAGAAGCTTTCTTT. Amino acids: CASSLSDLEAFF. The gene calls are TRBV28 and TRBJ1-1; D uncertain. Germline V gives CDR1 MDHEN, CDR2 SYDVKM. The CDR3 has 12 residues. Trimming took off 1 base at V and 8 bases at J, with 8 bases between the two ends.

V usage is TRBV11-2 and J usage is TRBJ2-3, with a weak D call TRBD2 (5 bases). CDR3 size: 14 residues. Per germline, CDR1 SGHAT and CDR2 FQNNGV. Trimming removed 5 bases from V and 11 bases from J, with 20 bases in between. CDR3 coding DNA: TGTGCCAGCAGCCCAGGACTGGACCCCTGGGAGCAGTATTTT. This translates into CASSPGLDPWEQYF.

This clone came up a few times. The chain recombines TRBV19 with TRBJ1-5; D uncertain. Germline values: CDR1 LNHDA, CDR2 SQIVND (reference sequence). V lost 2 bases to trimming and J lost 0 bases, with 5 bases between them. This CDR3 has 14 residues. The CDR3 reads CASSIQPSNQPQHF. In nucleotides, the CDR3 is TGTGCCAGTAGTATACAGCCTAGCAATCAGCCCCAGCATTTT.

This CDR3 reads CASSLTGKGGYTF. The CDR3 nucleotides read TGTGCCAGCAGCCTTACAGGGAAGGGAGGCTACACCTTC. V is TRBV27 and J is TRBJ1-2, with D perhaps TRBD1 (6 bases). CDR3 length: 13 amino acids. CDR1 and CDR2 (germline): MNHEY, SMNVEV (reference sequence). V was clipped by 6 bases and J by 8 bases, with 16 bases between them.

The chain carries TRBV14 and TRBJ1-3, with D possibly being TRBD1 (5 bases). Germline CDR1 is SGHDN and CDR2 is FVKESK. Trimming removed 0 bases at V and 0 bases at J, with 12 bases between. The CDR3 length is 17 residues. CDR3 sequence reads: CASSQEGLRSSGNTIYF. The CDR3 DNA sequence: TGTGCCAGCAGCCAAGAGGGGCTCAGGAGCTCTGGAAACACCATATATTTT.

The CDR3: CASSPGYEQYF. The CDR3 nucleotides read TGTGCCAGCAGCCCCGGCTACGAGCAGTACTTC. This rearrangement joins TRBV9 to TRBJ2-7; D is ambiguous. The CDR3 extends over 11 amino acids. With 4 bases removed from V and 3 bases from J, the gap between germline ends came to 5 bases. Germline CDR1 is SGDLS and CDR2 is YYNGEE.

The gene calls are TRBV30 and TRBJ1-2; TRBD1 might be the D (5 bases). The germline V gene encodes CDR1 GTSNPN and CDR2 SVGIG (reference sequence). This CDR3 spans 16 amino acids. The V end lost 0 bases, the J end lost 4 bases, and 18 bases lay between the germline ends. DNA of the CDR3: TGTGCCTGGAGTGTATATGGGATGACAGATCCCTATGGCTACACCTTC. It translates to CAWSVYGMTDPYGYTF.

The genes are TRBV4-3 and TRBJ1-2, with no clear D. Germline V gene sequence: CDR1 LGHNA, CDR2 YSLEER. Between the trimmed V and J ends, which lost 0 bases and 4 bases, there was a span of 12 bases. The CDR3 is 15 residues long. CDR3 nucleotide sequence: TGCGCCAGCAGCCAAGAGCTTGAAGGGAGCTATGGCTACACCTTC. Protein: CASSQELEGSYGYTF.

This chain connects TRBV4-1 to TRBJ1-6; 7 nucleotides match TRBD1. Trimming cost V 1 base and J 7 bases; bases outside gene matches: 7. The CDR3 sequence is 16 residues long. The germline CDR1 and CDR2 sequences are MGHRA and YSYEKL. CDR3 in DNA: TGCGCCAGCAGCCAAGTACCCGGGACAGCCAATTCACCCCTCCACTTT. Translating it yields CASSQVPGTANSPLHF.

The gene calls are TRBV7-6 and TRBJ2-2; TRBD1 matches 10 bases. CDR1 SGHVS and CDR2 FNYEAQ come from the germline V gene. V shed 5 bases and J 4 bases; nucleotides not matched to a gene: 7. CDR3 length equals 16 residues. CDR3 loop: CASSPGTGAGTGELFF. CDR3 nucleotide sequence: TGTGCCAGCAGCCCAGGGACAGGGGCCGGCACCGGGGAGCTGTTTTTT. The complete variable domain, with remaining parts taken from reference TRBV7-6 and TRBJ2-2, reads GAGVSQSPRYKVTKRGQDVALRCDPISGHVSLYWYRQALGQGPEFLTYFNYEAQQDKSGLPNDRFSAERPEGSISTLTIQRTEQRDSAMYRCASSPGTGAGTGELFFGEGSRLTVL.

The CDR3 here is CASSPLGLGARGYTF. The DNA for the CDR3 is TGTGCCAGCAGTCCCCTCGGGCTCGGGGCTCGTGGCTACACCTTC. The chain is built from TRBV6-5 and TRBJ1-2; the D gene is possibly TRBD1 (5 bases). The germline CDR1 and CDR2 sequences are MNHEY and SVGAGI. Trimming cost V 5 bases and J 7 bases, with 20 bases left between them. This CDR3 spans 15 amino acids.

There are a few counts of this clone. This chain links TRBV30 with TRBJ1-1; D might be TRBD1 (6 bases). The V and J ends lost 1 base and 1 base respectively, with 7 bases between them. CDR3 length equals 13 residues. Germline V gene lookup returns CDR1 GTSNPN and CDR2 SVGIG (reference sequence). The CDR3 DNA sequence: TGTGCCTGGAGTGGAGGGGGGAACACTGAAGCTTTCTTT. Its protein is CAWSGGGNTEAFF.

The rearrangement links TRBV11-2 to TRBJ1-1; D is unresolved. CDR3 size: 11 residues. CDR1 and CDR2 from the germline V gene are SGHAT and FQNNGV. Trimming removed 8 bases from V and 2 bases from J, with 6 bases in between. The DNA for the CDR3 is TGTGCCAGCGGAGGTAACACTGAAGCTTTCTTT. Its protein is CASGGNTEAFF.

CDR3 protein: CASSLALGAGANVLTF. CDR3 nucleotides: TGTGCCAGCAGCTTAGCGCTGGGGGCCGGGGCCAACGTCCTGACTTTC. The rearrangement uses TRBV7-9 and TRBJ2-6, with a possible D match to TRBD1 (6 bases). In germline, CDR1 is SEHNR, CDR2 FQNEAQ (reference sequence). Trimming shortened V by 0 bases and J by 4 bases, and 10 bases separated the two germline ends. The CDR3 is 16 amino acids.

The rearrangement uses TRBV2 and TRBJ1-2, with D hard to call. V shed 6 bases and J shed 7 bases, with 9 bases lying between them. This CDR3 spans 11 amino acids. Germline-derived CDR1 and CDR2 are SNHLY and FYNNEI. DNA of the CDR3: TGTGCCAGCAGGGTTGGGTTTGGCTACACCTTC. Its translation: CASRVGFGYTF.

The V and J genes are TRBV19 and TRBJ2-1; D possibly matches TRBD1 or TRBD2 (5 bases each). V was cut by 2 bases and J by 7 bases, with 24 bases left in between. The CDR3 is made up of 18 amino acids. The V gene's germline CDR1 is LNHDA and CDR2 SQIVND (reference sequence). The CDR3 protein is CASSIRVGRRGVGNEQFF. CDR3 in DNA: TGTGCCAGTAGTATAAGGGTCGGGCGCCGAGGGGTAGGAAATGAGCAGTTCTTC.

V is TRBV29-1 and J is TRBJ2-7; 10 positions match TRBD1. V gave up 7 bases and J gave up 2 bases; unmatched junction bases: 8. This CDR3 has 14 residues. CDR1 is SQVTM and CDR2 is ANQGSEA in the germline V gene. CDR3 DNA sequence: TGCAGCGCATCCGGGACAGGGGCAACCTACGAGCAGTACTTC. This codes for CSASGTGATYEQYF.